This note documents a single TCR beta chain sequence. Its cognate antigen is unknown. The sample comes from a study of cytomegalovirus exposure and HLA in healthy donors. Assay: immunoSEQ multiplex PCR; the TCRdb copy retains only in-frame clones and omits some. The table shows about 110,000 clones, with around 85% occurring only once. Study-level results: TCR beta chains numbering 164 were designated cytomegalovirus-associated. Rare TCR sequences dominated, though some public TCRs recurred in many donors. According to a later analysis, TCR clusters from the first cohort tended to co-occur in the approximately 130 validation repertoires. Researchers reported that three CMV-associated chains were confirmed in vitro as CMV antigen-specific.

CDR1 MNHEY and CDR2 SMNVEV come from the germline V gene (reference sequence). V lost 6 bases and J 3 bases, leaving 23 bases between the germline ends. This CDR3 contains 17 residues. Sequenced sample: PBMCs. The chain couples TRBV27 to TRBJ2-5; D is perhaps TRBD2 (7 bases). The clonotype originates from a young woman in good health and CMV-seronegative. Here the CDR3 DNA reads TGTGCCAGCAGGGGTCCTTTGGGGCGGGGGCCTAAAGAGACCCAGTACTTC. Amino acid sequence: CASRGPLGRGPKETQYF.